Listed here is a single T cell receptor beta chain. Its antigen remains unknown. A clone one base away is much larger, so this may be a read error. The CDR3 is 15 residues long. From germline, CDR1 is DFQATT and CDR2 SNEGSKA (reference sequence). V dropped 0 bases and J dropped 6 bases, with 17 bases sitting between them. The authors ran a second PCR of about 6 to 12 cycles using a sample-barcoded 5' primer and a J-beta primer mix. TCRdb analysed the 5' RACE reads with MiXCR anew, one entry per CDR3 protein. The table records fewer than 2,000,000 distinct CDR3 sequences, roughly 32% of them present only once. This sample was taken from a study of blood T cells in healthy people across ages. Study outcomes and limitations: There was no known CMV status for donors, so expanded clonotype changes were possibly confounded.

This chain joins TRBV20-1 and TRBJ1-2; no clear D. This TCR was sampled from a woman aged 25-40 years in good health. The material sequenced was blood. CDR3 residues: CSAREMAGTGDGYTF. The CDR3 DNA reads as TGCAGTGCTAGAGAGATGGCCGGCACCGGGGATGGCTACACCTTC.